This TCR beta chain stems from a study of a mutant IDH1 vaccine in newly diagnosed glioma. Study in general: Patients in the study were vaccinated eight times, receiving shots in weeks 1, 3, 5, 7, 11, 15, 19 and 23. The treated group averaged approximately 42 years old and was roughly 62% male, around 38% female. Receipt of radiotherapy, temozolomide, or both preceded the study, and most received both.

CDR1 and CDR2 from the germline V gene are LNHDA and SQIVND (reference sequence). Deletions cut 11 bases from V and 9 bases from J, with 5 bases between. The CDR3 covers 9 residues. Regarding this clone: Its antigen is not identified.

Produced via immunoSEQ multiplex PCR; TCRdb's table is partial and in-frame only. The sample holds over 55,000 clones, about 81% seen once. Noted time point: week 23, last vaccination. A single vaccine dose contained 300 ug of mutant IDH1 20-mer peptide, and topical imiquimod was used with it. The source was PBMCs, collected from a glioma patient whose treatment included an IDH1 peptide vaccine. The TCR comes from a woman between 40 and 55 years old with glioma. Some clones in this sample may be carry-over from other donors' samples. The chain carries TRBV19 and TRBJ1-6; D is undetermined. CDR3 nucleotides: TGTGCCTCTTCTTCACCCCTCCACTTT. This codes for CASSSPLHF.